What follows is one T cell receptor beta chain and its context. This receptor's antigen is unknown. Within one base of it there is no much larger clone, and no base qualities were kept. CDR1 and CDR2 are read off the germline V gene as MDHEN and SYDVKM. The CDR3 spans 13 residues, from the cysteine through the phenylalanine. Only the CDR3 DNA is retained, 39 bases long and in frame from the first base. V is shortened by 7 bases, J by 4 bases, and the region joining them spans 11 bases. Genomic DNA was extracted from sorted cells for sequencing of the TCRbeta CDR3 region. TCRbeta CDR3 regions were sequenced using the immunoSEQ Assay. Imported from immuneACCESS, the table was reduced by TCRdb to in-frame sequences with V and J called. These copies leave out some clones; in studies compared against another copy, an unresolved V gene accounts for under half, and the cause of the remainder is not known. Within this sample are nearly 70,000 clones, with more than 70% of them counted one time only. About 6.3% of the sample is in the top ten clones.

This sample is part of a study of OX40 agonist ivuxolimab in advanced cancers. About the full investigation: Ivuxolimab was a fully human IgG2 agonistic monoclonal antibody targeting the costimulatory receptor OX40 (CD134). Intravenous ivuxolimab was administered to patients every 2 weeks at six dose levels: 0.01, 0.1, 0.3, 1.5, 3 and 10 mg/kg. Of the roughly 54 patients in dose escalation, about 20 had hepatocellular carcinoma, about 15 had melanoma, 9 had renal cell carcinoma and 9 had head and neck cancer. A male proportion of 82.7% and a mean age of approximately 58 years, ranging from about 20 to 79, were recorded for the dose-escalation cohort. Patients were allowed to have had prior anti-PD-1, anti-PD-L1 or anti-CTLA-4 therapy, and around 41% of the dose-escalation patients had previously received checkpoint inhibitors. Three dose-escalation patients achieved partial responses, one with hepatocellular carcinoma and two with cutaneous melanoma. The purpose of peripheral TCRbeta sequencing was to test whether ivuxolimab changed TCR sequence diversity and led to clonal T-cell expansion. The paper describes the monotherapy dose-escalation part (N ≈ 49 patients) of the phase I trial of ivuxolimab.

Study-wide conclusions, independent of this receptor: Low levels of normalized T-cell clonal expansion were also seen in some patients who did not respond. On average, CD8+ T cells showed more expanded clones than CD4+ T cells after ivuxolimab. In partial responders in the 0.1-3.0 mg/kg groups, normalized peripheral clonal expansion was found to be among the lowest, especially among CD8+ T cells. Antigen specificity was not determined for the clonally expanded peripheral T cells. At doses of 0.1 to 3.0 mg/kg, clonal expansion of both CD4+ and CD8+ blood T cells was observed from baseline to week 6.

The trial excluded patients who had a history of autoimmune disease or were on systemic immunosuppression. In every dose cohort, peripheral blood was drawn for TCR sequencing at baseline, cycle 4 day 1, and cycle 7 day 1. Samples were obtained from an open-label, multicenter, first-in-human phase I dose-escalation trial of ivuxolimab. Adults with locally advanced or metastatic head and neck squamous cell, hepatocellular, melanoma or renal cell carcinoma were enrolled in the trial. CD4+ and CD8+ T cells were sorted separately from peripheral blood before TCR sequencing. The chain is made from TRBV28 and TRBJ2-1; there is no confident call for the D gene. This receptor was taken from an adult with an advanced solid tumor such as melanoma, head and neck, liver or kidney cancer. The specimen was CD4+ or CD8+ T cells sorted from blood, collected in a trial of the OX40 agonist ivuxolimab. The CDR3 region has the sequence CASIPTNYNEQFF. In nucleotide form, the sequence is TGTGCCAGCATTCCGACAAATTACAATGAGCAGTTCTTC. The full variable domain, completed from the reference TRBV28 and TRBJ2-1 proteins outside the CDR3, reads DVKVTQSSRYLVKRTGEKVFLECVQDMDHENMFWYRQDPGLGLRLIYFSYDVKMKEKGDIPEGYSVSREKKERFSLILESASTNQTSMYLCASIPTNYNEQFFGPGTRLTVL.